Listed below are T cell receptor beta chains from one sample, sequenced in a study of T cells in Graves' hyperthyroidism and ophthalmopathy. TCRdb ran MiXCR on the multiplex PCR reads and lists one entry per CDR3 protein. The sample consists of about 210,000 distinct CDR3 sequences, 17% of them appearing once. Sample: blood. Receptors were obtained from a man aged 45-65 years with Graves' hyperthyroidism. Both conserved end residues are part of each CDR3. D genes are given only for firm matches. Size is omitted from some rows. Given values are once, few, many or a class for expanded clones.

j_call | v_call | clone_size | d_call | cdr3_nt | cdr3_aa
TRBJ1-2 | TRBV3-1 | . | . | TGTGCCAGCAGCCACACCGGGAACAACTATGGCTACACCTTC | CASSHTGNNYGYTF
TRBJ2-5 | TRBV3-1 | many | TRBD2 | TGTGCCAGCAGCCAAGTCGTAGCGGGAGAGACCCAGTACTTC | CASSQVVAGETQYF
TRBJ2-5 | TRBV3-1 | many | TRBD2 | TGTGCCAGCAGCCGAACTAGCGGCCAAGAGACCCAGTACTTC | CASSRTSGQETQYF
TRBJ1-4 | TRBV20-1 | once | . | TGCAGTGCTAGTCCCCAGCTTAATGAAAAACTGTTTTTT | CSASPQLNEKLFF
TRBJ2-3 | TRBV2 | few | TRBD2 | TGTGCCAGCAGGGCCGGGACTAGCGGGATTCCCCCAACGGATACGCAGTATTTT | CASRAGTSGIPPTDTQYF
TRBJ2-6 | TRBV28 | . | . | TGTGCCAGCAGTTTACTTCGCTCTGAAGCCAACGTCCTGACTTTC | CASSLLRSEANVLTF
TRBJ2-3 | TRBV25-1 | . | . | TGTGCCCCCAGTTTGAGCACAGATACGCAGTATTTT | CAPSLSTDTQYF
TRBJ2-7 | TRBV7-2 | many | . | TGTGCCAGCAGCCCAATGCTAGCGAAAACCTACGAGCAGTACTTC | CASSPMLAKTYEQYF
TRBJ2-2 | TRBV4-1 | . | . | TGCGCCAGCAGCCAAGATCAGGCTCGGGGCACCGGGGAGCTGTTTTTT | CASSQDQARGTGELFF
TRBJ2-2 | TRBV7-6 | . | . | TGTGCCAGCAGCTTAGGGACATACAACACCGGGGAGCTGTTTTTT | CASSLGTYNTGELFF
TRBJ2-3 | TRBV2 | few | . | TGTGCCAGCTCCCGGGCCCGCACAGATACGCAGTATTTT | CASSRARTDTQYF
TRBJ2-3 | TRBV10-3 | . | . | TGTGCCATCAGTGATGTAGGGGAGAGAGATACGCAGTATTTT | CAISDVGERDTQYF
TRBJ1-1 | TRBV19 | . | . | TGTGCCAGTAGTATTAACCGGGACGCTGAAGCTTTCTTT | CASSINRDAEAFF
TRBJ2-1 | TRBV7-3 | . | . | TGTGCCAGCAGCCTGCAGGGGGGTGGTGAGCAGTTCTTC | CASSLQGGGEQFF